These 30 T cell receptor beta chains share one sample of origin, sequenced in a study of T-cell reconstitution after alpha-beta-depleted transplantation in children. Unique molecular identifiers tagged the TCRbeta library. TCRdb redid the calling of the PCR reads with MiXCR, one entry per CDR3 protein. The sample gives approximately 800,000 distinct CDR3 sequences, less than 20% of which show up once; about 4.6% is in the top ten. The source material was PBMCs, mostly from graft donor cells, sampled 360 days after TCRalphabeta/CD19-depleted stem cell transplant. These receptors all stem from a male patient between 5 and 17 years old who had a stem cell transplant for acute lymphoblastic leukemia, so the T cells may come from the graft donor.

This clonotype turned up a few times. This chain links TRBV7-9 with TRBJ1-3; D unclear. The CDR3 spans 16 residues. Germline CDR1 reads SEHNR; CDR2 reads FQNEAQ (reference sequence). Trimming took 0 bases from V and 0 from J, leaving 9 bases between them. The CDR3 DNA follows: TGTGCCAGCAGCTTAGCAAGGGAACACTCTGGAAACACCATATATTTT. This encodes CASSLAREHSGNTIYF. The entire variable domain, with the rest obtained from reference TRBV7-9 and TRBJ1-3, is as follows: DTGVSQNPRHKITKRGQNVTFRCDPISEHNRLYWYRQTLGQGPEFLTYFQNEAQLEKSRLLSDRFSAERPKGSFSTLEIQRTEQGDSAMYLCASSLAREHSGNTIYFGEGSWLTVV.

This clonotype has only a few counts. This sequence joins TRBV7-2 and TRBJ1-6; D is unresolved. Trimming took off 5 bases at V and 5 bases at J, with 10 bases between the two ends. CDR1 is SGHTA and CDR2 is FQGNSA in the germline V gene. The CDR3 extends over 14 amino acids. For the CDR3, the DNA is TGTGCCAGCAGCCCCCGACATCATAATTCACCCCTCCACTTT. The encoded protein is CASSPRHHNSPLHF.

Here the CDR3 DNA reads TGCGCCAGCAGAAGAGCGGGAGGGTCGGCAGATACGCAGTATTTT. Its protein is CASRRAGGSADTQYF. The rearrangement links TRBV5-1 to TRBJ2-3; TRBD2 matches 10 bases. The CDR3 runs 15 residues. Trimming at V came to 5 bases and at J to 4 bases, leaving 7 bases not matched to a gene. Per the germline V gene, CDR1 is SGHRS and CDR2 is YFSETQ.

This clonotype was observed a few times. The chain combines TRBV12-5 with TRBJ2-5; 9 bases are a match to TRBD1. The length of the CDR3 is 15 residues. The V and J ends lost 4 bases and 2 bases, in that order; junction bases with no gene match: 5. Germline assignment: CDR1 LGHNT and CDR2 FRNRAP. CDR3 coding DNA: TGTGCTAGTGGTTGGGGGACAGGGTGGCAAGAGACCCAGTACTTC. It is translated as CASGWGTGWQETQYF.

This clonotype has a handful of counts. The V and J genes are TRBV6-5 and TRBJ1-4; D remains unclear. CDR3 length: 15 residues. Trimming removed 4 bases at V and 8 bases at J, with 17 bases between. CDR1 and CDR2 from the germline V gene are MNHEY and SVGAGI. For the CDR3, the DNA is TGTGCCAGCAGTTCCCGGGCCGCCGGAAGCGAAAAACTGTTTTTT. Its protein is CASSSRAAGSEKLFF.

The chain employs TRBV3-1 and TRBJ2-3, with TRBD2 matching over 11 bases. This CDR3 has 14 amino acids. The V and J ends lost 8 bases and 2 bases, in that order; junction bases with no gene match: 3. Germline loops: CDR1 LGHDT, CDR2 YNNKEL (reference sequence). The CDR3 region has the DNA TGTGCCAGCCAGACTAGCGGGGTCACAGATACGCAGTATTTT. It encodes CASQTSGVTDTQYF.

This clonotype has a count of ten or more. At one of its ends the junction is not consistent with the germline gene, which may arise from a read error. The rearrangement joins TRBV4-1 to TRBJ2-7; perhaps D is TRBD1 or TRBD2 (5 bases each). The CDR3 is made up of 14 amino acids. Germline V gene sequence: CDR1 MGHRA, CDR2 YSYEKL. The CDR3 sequence: CASSQVGVSYEQYF. CDR3 sequence (DNA): TGTGCCAGCAGCCAAGTGGGGGTCTCCTACGAGCAGTACTTC.

V usage is TRBV12-3 or TRBV12-4 and J usage is TRBJ2-5; the match to TRBD2 covers 11 bases. The end of the DNA is better explained by TRBJ2-1, so the J call may be wrong. The CDR3 sequence is 15 residues long. CDR3 in DNA: TGTGCCAGCAGTTTTTTAGCGGGAGGGCCGGAGACCCAGTTCTTC. Translated: CASSFLAGGPETQFF.

This clonotype occurred many times. The chain links TRBV25-1 to TRBJ1-6, with D possibly being TRBD1 (5 bases). The CDR3 has 14 amino acids. CDR1 is MGHDK and CDR2 is SYGVNS in the germline V gene. V was pared by 7 bases and J by 10 bases, with 17 bases between. DNA for the CDR3: TGTGCCAGCAAATTCGAGGGGATCTGGTCACCCCTCCACTTT. The encoded protein is CASKFEGIWSPLHF.

In its sample, this clonotype was seen many times. V and J are TRBV27 and TRBJ2-7; tentatively, D is TRBD1 or TRBD2 (6 bases each). Trimming pared 8 bases from V and 3 bases from J, leaving 14 bases between. The CDR3 length is 13 residues. The germline V gene encodes CDR1 MNHEY and CDR2 SMNVEV (reference sequence). The chain's CDR3 is CASEQEGGYEQYF. The CDR3 DNA is TGTGCCAGCGAGCAGGAGGGGGGCTACGAGCAGTACTTC.

V is TRBV3-1 and J is TRBJ1-3, with D perhaps TRBD1 (6 bases). Germline V gene data show CDR1 as LGHDT and CDR2 as YNNKEL (reference sequence). This CDR3 region has 15 residues. Trimming took 4 bases from V and 6 from J, leaving 16 bases between them. The CDR3 here is CASSRPDRSENTIYF. In DNA form, the CDR3 reads TGTGCCAGCAGCCGACCGGACAGATCCGAAAACACCATATATTTT.

In its sample, this clonotype was seen a few times. The J gene is TRBJ2-5, the V gene TRBV3-1; TRBD2 might be the D (6 bases). Between the trimmed V and J ends, which lost 6 bases and 4 bases, there was a span of 18 bases. Per the germline V gene, CDR1 is LGHDT and CDR2 is YNNKEL (reference sequence). This CDR3 region has 15 residues. The CDR3 here is CASSQDWRRGETQYF. The CDR3 region has the DNA TGTGCCAGCAGTCAGGACTGGCGGCGGGGAGAGACCCAGTACTTC.

This clonotype was seen more than once but under ten times. The chain links TRBV7-2 to TRBJ2-1, with 7 nucleotides matching TRBD2. Germline CDR1 SGHTA, CDR2 FQGNSA. The CDR3 consists of 13 residues. V was clipped by 11 bases and J by 0 bases; unmatched bases: 4. In DNA, the CDR3 is TGTGCCGGGGGGGAGTCCTCCTACAATGAGCAGTTCTTC. This codes for CAGGESSYNEQFF.

In its sample, this clonotype was seen a few times. The rearrangement joins TRBV20-1 to TRBJ2-5; 9 bases map to TRBD1. In germline, CDR1 is DFQATT, CDR2 SNEGSKA (reference sequence). The V segment lost 3 bases and the J segment 5 bases; nucleotides outside the gene matches: 7. The CDR3 is 14 amino acids. The chain's CDR3 is CSASNRGHLETQYF. DNA of the CDR3: TGCAGTGCTAGTAACAGGGGGCATTTGGAGACCCAGTACTTC.

This clonotype was counted many times. This sequence joins TRBV7-2 and TRBJ2-1, with TRBD2 as a possible D gene (6 bases). Germline CDR1 is SGHTA and CDR2 is FQGNSA. V was trimmed by 2 bases and J by 0 bases, leaving 14 bases between them. The CDR3 extends over 17 amino acids. Here the CDR3 reads CASSLMGGISSYNEQFF. In nucleotides, the CDR3 is TGTGCCAGCAGCTTAATGGGCGGGATTAGCTCCTACAATGAGCAGTTCTTC.

The V and J genes are TRBV12-3 or TRBV12-4 and TRBJ1-5; tentatively, D is TRBD1 (5 bases). This CDR3 region has 14 residues. Trimming left V 6 bases short and J 5 bases short, with 14 bases between. The CDR3 here is CASRGGIGDQPQHF. The CDR3, as DNA: TGTGCCAGCAGGGGGGGGATCGGGGATCAGCCCCAGCATTTT.

This clonotype was seen more than once but under ten times. This sequence joins TRBV5-1 and TRBJ2-1, with D possibly being TRBD2 (6 bases). Germline assignment: CDR1 SGHRS and CDR2 YFSETQ. The CDR3 sequence is 13 residues long. V gave up 5 bases and J gave up 6 bases, with 12 bases separating them. The CDR3 DNA is TGCGCCAGCAGACTGGGACTTTCCAATGAGCAGTTCTTC. This sequence encodes CASRLGLSNEQFF.

The chain links TRBV5-1 to TRBJ1-2; D ambiguous. Germline-derived CDR1 and CDR2 are SGHRS and YFSETQ. Trimming took off 0 bases at V and 4 bases at J, with 16 bases between the two ends. CDR3 length: 16 residues. The CDR3 protein is CASSLAEFRFLYGYTF. The CDR3 DNA is TGCGCCAGCAGCTTGGCCGAGTTCAGGTTCCTCTATGGCTACACCTTC. Filled out from reference TRBV5-1 and TRBJ1-2, the complete variable domain reads KAGVTQTPRYLIKTRGQQVTLSCSPISGHRSVSWYQQTPGQGLQFLFEYFSETQRNKGNFPGRFSGRQFSNSRSEMNVSTLELGDSALYLCASSLAEFRFLYGYTFGSGTRLTVV.

This clonotype appeared a few times. The V gene is TRBV19, the J gene TRBJ2-1; 7 bases are a match to TRBD1. The CDR3 loop spans 13 amino acids. V lost 10 bases to trimming and J lost 7 bases; unmatched junction nucleotides: 10. Per germline, CDR1 LNHDA and CDR2 SQIVND (reference sequence). The DNA of the CDR3 is TGTGCCACTAAGGACAGGTGGTGGAATGAGCAGTTCTTC. Translation gives CATKDRWWNEQFF.

This CDR3 reads CASSQNEELAGKNEQFF. The CDR3 nucleotides read TGTGCCAGCAGCCAAAACGAAGAACTAGCGGGGAAGAATGAGCAGTTCTTC. The genes are TRBV4-2 and TRBJ2-1, with 10 nucleotides matching TRBD2. CDR1 and CDR2 (germline): LGHNA, YNFKEQ. The CDR3 consists of 17 residues. Trimming removed 2 bases from V and 7 bases from J; junction bases left unmatched: 11.

By sample share, this clonotype is medium-sized. The chain links TRBV15 to TRBJ2-1; D gene ambiguous. Germline V gene data show CDR1 as LNHNV and CDR2 as YYDKDF (reference sequence). This CDR3 region has 15 residues. Trimming removed 5 bases at V and 3 bases at J, with 14 bases between. The CDR3 here is CATSAPPHGYNEQFF. The DNA of the CDR3 is TGTGCCACCAGCGCTCCTCCTCACGGCTACAATGAGCAGTTCTTC.

The chain joins TRBV27 to TRBJ1-6; D unresolved. The ends were cut back, 5 bases at V and 4 bases at J, with 18 bases in the middle. This CDR3 comprises 17 residues. Germline V gene lookup returns CDR1 MNHEY and CDR2 SMNVEV (reference sequence). The CDR3 reads CASSPRPDSPYNSPLHF. The CDR3 DNA reads TGTGCCAGCAGTCCCCGACCCGATTCCCCTTATAATTCACCCCTCCACTTT.

The chain is built from TRBV5-1 and TRBJ2-7, with 7 positions matching TRBD2. Germline CDR1 SGHRS, CDR2 YFSETQ. V dropped 1 base and J dropped 6; count of bases not matched to a gene: 10. The CDR3 extends over 15 amino acids. In DNA form, the CDR3 reads TGCGCCAGCAGCTTGTCGTGGGGGGGAGGGGCCGAGCAGTACTTC. The encoded protein is CASSLSWGGGAEQYF.

This clonotype showed up just a few times. The J gene is TRBJ2-1, the V gene TRBV10-1, with D possibly matching TRBD2 (6 bases). V was trimmed by 4 bases and J by 1 base, leaving 17 bases between them. Germline lookup yields CDR1 WNHNN and CDR2 SYGVQD (reference sequence). There are 17 residues in the CDR3. The DNA of the CDR3 is TGCGCCAGCAGTGCTTATCGGGGCCGGGGGTCCTACAATGAGCAGTTCTTC. Translated: CASSAYRGRGSYNEQFF.

This clonotype was seen a handful of times. The chain combines TRBV6-5 with TRBJ2-7, with TRBD1 matching 7 bases. The CDR3 has 12 residues. CDR1 MNHEY and CDR2 SVGAGI come from the germline V gene. The CDR3 bases are TGTGCGACCTCCACAGGGGTAGGCGAGCAGTACTTC. It is translated as CATSTGVGEQYF.

V is TRBV6-5 and J is TRBJ2-1; D not resolved. Germline CDR1 MNHEY, CDR2 SVGAGI. The CDR3 has 14 amino acids. V was clipped by 2 bases and J by 6 bases, with 11 bases between them. The CDR3 DNA reads TGTGCCAGCAGTTACGGAGTGTATAGCAATGAGCAGTTCTTC. Its translation is CASSYGVYSNEQFF.

The rearrangement uses TRBV19 and TRBJ2-7; weak D call: TRBD1 (7 bases). Trimming took off 10 bases at V and 3 bases at J, with 13 bases between the two ends. The CDR3 runs 12 residues. Germline V gives CDR1 LNHDA, CDR2 SQIVND (reference sequence). The CDR3 DNA sequence: TGTGCCACTCAGGGGGGTGGCTACGAGCAGTACTTC. Encoded protein: CATQGGGYEQYF.

This clonotype was detected a few times. The V and J genes are TRBV10-3 and TRBJ2-3; no clear D. V was pared by 6 bases and J by 5 bases, with 15 bases between. This CDR3 has 14 amino acids. Germline V gene lookup returns CDR1 ENHRY and CDR2 SYGVKD. The CDR3 DNA is TGTGCCATCAGCGACCTAGGGCCCGAAGATACGCAGTATTTT. Its translation: CAISDLGPEDTQYF.

CDR3 sequence (DNA): TGTGCCAGCAGTCGGGGTAAGGGCACAGATACGCAGTATTTT. Translation: CASSRGKGTDTQYF. This rearrangement joins TRBV2 to TRBJ2-3; possibly TRBD2 for D (5 bases). V was shortened by 5 bases and J by 1 base, with 10 bases between the two germline ends. The CDR3 contains 14 residues. The germline gives CDR1 SNHLY, CDR2 FYNNEI.

The chain employs TRBV5-1 and TRBJ1-2; D remains ambiguous. The CDR3 covers 13 residues. Germline loops: CDR1 SGHRS, CDR2 YFSETQ. Trimming removed 5 bases from V and 8 bases from J, with 16 bases in between. CDR3 bases: TGCGCCAGCAGTGATTTTTGGGGTTACGGCTACACCTTC. It codes for CASSDFWGYGYTF. The variable domain in full, with the rest retrieved from reference TRBV5-1 and TRBJ1-2, is KAGVTQTPRYLIKTRGQQVTLSCSPISGHRSVSWYQQTPGQGLQFLFEYFSETQRNKGNFPGRFSGRQFSNSRSEMNVSTLELGDSALYLCASSDFWGYGYTFGSGTRLTVV.